This TCR beta chain came from a study of blood T cell repertoires in COVID-19. Looking at the study overall: Spain, Italy and the United States supplied samples that represented acute and convalescent COVID-19. The analysed material was cDNA or gDNA that came from T cells, B-cell-depleted T cells, or PBMCs.

Recruits, aged roughly 18 to 95 years, lived in 24 US areas. Germline V gives CDR1 SNHLY, CDR2 FYNNEI. This CDR3 has 13 residues. The ends were cut back, 3 bases at V and 11 bases at J, with 16 bases in the middle. In the authors' methods: Using reference gene primer amplification, nucleated cell counts were estimated. Produced via immunoSEQ multiplex PCR; TCRdb's table is partial and in-frame only. The V and J calls and the clone size are those of that table, but D and trimming were determined from the DNA. The repertoire has roughly 310,000 clones, around 91% of them found once; the top ten carry about 9.5%.

Sequenced sample: PBMCs or T cells enriched from blood (not recorded which). This chain joins TRBV2 and TRBJ1-1; a weak D match, TRBD1 (5 bases). The TCR was taken from a woman aged 40-49 years who had recovered from COVID-19. The chain's CDR3 is CASSDGQGGMAFF. In DNA, the CDR3 is TGTGCCAGCAGTGACGGGCAGGGAGGTATGGCTTTCTTT.